A selection of T cell receptor beta chains follows, all from one sample in a study of T cell responses to AZD1222 COVID-19 vaccine. The protocol was immunoSEQ multiplex PCR, while the TCRdb copy is restricted to in-frame clones and leaves out a portion. The sample has about 150,000 clones; roughly 87% are singletons. The sample was peripheral blood, taken on day 0 of AZD1222 vaccination. Receptors originate from an adult in good health. The CDR3 runs from the conserved cysteine through the conserved F or W. Each record gives: CDR3 protein, V gene, J gene, CDR3 length.

CASSGEGVSYNSPLHF	TRBV25-1	TRBJ1-6	16
CALPLAGGPYTGELFF	TRBV2	TRBJ2-2	16
CANRKQGKDGYTF	TRBV28	TRBJ1-2	13
CASTPRTGSYEQYF	TRBV27	TRBJ2-7	14
CASNKRAWGDEAFF	TRBV6-5	TRBJ1-1	14
CASSPGTASGFTQYF	TRBV18	TRBJ2-3	15
CASSSLSSGNEQFF	TRBV27	TRBJ2-1	14
CASSEAKNIQYF	TRBV10-2	TRBJ2-4	12
CSVGGGAPGNEQFF	TRBV29-1	TRBJ2-1	14
CSVRGTSGSQETQYF	TRBV29-1	TRBJ2-5	15
CASSPTTTVSTEAFF	TRBV18	TRBJ1-1	15
CASSTRDGYNSPLHF	TRBV9	TRBJ1-6	15
CASSLWGRWETQYF	TRBV5-4	TRBJ2-5	14
CASSLALALMTSAFF	TRBV7-6	TRBJ1-1	15
CASSTQGDNSPLHF	TRBV19	TRBJ1-6	14
CASTDGGDLEQYF	TRBV19	TRBJ2-7	13
CATSRGNQPQHF	TRBV15	TRBJ1-5	12
CASSHKETQYF	TRBV3-1/TRBV3-2	TRBJ2-5	11
CAISGAGSNQPQHF	TRBV10-3	TRBJ1-5	14
CASSPRLAGTGELFF	TRBV18	TRBJ2-2	15
CASSYSGGAGKLFF	TRBV6-5	TRBJ1-4	14
CASTSRTDTQYF	TRBV19	TRBJ2-3	12
CASSYDAVSNQPQHF	TRBV6-5	TRBJ1-5	15